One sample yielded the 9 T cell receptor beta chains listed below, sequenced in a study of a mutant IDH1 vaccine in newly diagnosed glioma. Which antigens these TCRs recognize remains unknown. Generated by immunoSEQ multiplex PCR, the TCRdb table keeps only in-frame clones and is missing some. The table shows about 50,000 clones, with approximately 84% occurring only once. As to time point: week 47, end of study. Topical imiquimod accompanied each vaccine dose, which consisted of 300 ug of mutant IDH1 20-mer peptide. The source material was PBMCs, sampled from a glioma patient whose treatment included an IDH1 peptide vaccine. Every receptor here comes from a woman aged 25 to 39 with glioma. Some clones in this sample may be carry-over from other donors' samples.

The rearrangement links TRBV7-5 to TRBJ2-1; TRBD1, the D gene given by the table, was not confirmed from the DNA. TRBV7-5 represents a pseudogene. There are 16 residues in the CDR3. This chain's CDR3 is CARSCWDRSSYNEQFF. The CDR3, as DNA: TGTGCCAGAAGCTGCTGGGACAGGAGCTCCTACAATGAGCAGTTCTTC.

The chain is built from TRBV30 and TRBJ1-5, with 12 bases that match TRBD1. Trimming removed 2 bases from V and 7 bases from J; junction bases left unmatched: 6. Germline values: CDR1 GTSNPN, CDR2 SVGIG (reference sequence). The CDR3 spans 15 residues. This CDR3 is CAWSSGTGGGQPQHF. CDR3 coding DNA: TGTGCCTGGAGTTCCGGGACAGGGGGCGGGCAGCCCCAGCATTTT.

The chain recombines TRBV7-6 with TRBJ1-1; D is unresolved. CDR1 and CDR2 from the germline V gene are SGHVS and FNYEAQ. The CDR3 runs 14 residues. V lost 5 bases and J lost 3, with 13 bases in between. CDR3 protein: CASSQRVGYTEAFF. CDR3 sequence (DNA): TGTGCCAGCAGCCAAAGGGTAGGGTACACTGAAGCTTTCTTT.

The CDR3 coding sequence is TGCAGCGCCAGCGCGACTAGCGGGGGCTACAATGAGCAGTTCTTC. Residues: CSASATSGGYNEQFF. The gene calls are TRBV29-1 and TRBJ2-1; 12 bases align to TRBD2. The CDR3 length is 15 residues. Trimming took 7 bases from V and 3 from J; bases not matched to a gene: 7. CDR1 is SQVTM and CDR2 is ANQGSEA in the germline V gene.

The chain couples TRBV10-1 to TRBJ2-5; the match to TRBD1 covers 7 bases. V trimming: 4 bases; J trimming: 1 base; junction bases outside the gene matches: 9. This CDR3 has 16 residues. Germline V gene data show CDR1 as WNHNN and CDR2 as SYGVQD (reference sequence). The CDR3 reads CASSGENRGFQETQYF. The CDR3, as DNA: TGCGCCAGCAGTGGCGAAAACAGGGGCTTCCAAGAGACCCAGTACTTC.

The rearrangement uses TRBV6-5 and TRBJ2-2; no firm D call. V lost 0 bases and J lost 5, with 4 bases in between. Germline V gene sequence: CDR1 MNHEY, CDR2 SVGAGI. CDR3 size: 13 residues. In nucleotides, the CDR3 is TGTGCCAGCAGTTACTCCGGTACCGGGGAGCTGTTTTTT. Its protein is CASSYSGTGELFF.

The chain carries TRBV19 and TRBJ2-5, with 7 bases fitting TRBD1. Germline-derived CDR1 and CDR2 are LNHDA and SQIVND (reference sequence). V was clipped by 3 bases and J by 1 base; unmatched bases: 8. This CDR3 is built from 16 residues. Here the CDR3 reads CASSISGRGSQETQYF. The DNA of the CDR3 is TGTGCCAGTAGTATTTCGGGCAGGGGGTCCCAAGAGACCCAGTACTTC.

The CDR3 nucleotides read TGTGCCAGCAGCTTGGTTCGATGGAAGGAGACCCAGTACTTC. It is translated as CASSLVRWKETQYF. The chain recombines TRBV5-6 with TRBJ2-5; the D is unclear. Germline V gene sequence: CDR1 SGHDT, CDR2 YYEEEE. The CDR3 is 14 amino acids. V gave up 0 bases and J gave up 5 bases, with 11 bases separating them.

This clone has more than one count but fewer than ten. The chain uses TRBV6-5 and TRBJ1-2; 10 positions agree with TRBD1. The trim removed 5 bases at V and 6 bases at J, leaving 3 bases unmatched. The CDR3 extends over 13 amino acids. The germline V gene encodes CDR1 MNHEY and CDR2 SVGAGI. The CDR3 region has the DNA TGTGCCAGCAGTCCTGACAGGGGGCATGGCTACACCTTC. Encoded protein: CASSPDRGHGYTF.